Listed here is a single TCR beta chain. This specimen comes from a study of blood T cell repertoires in COVID-19. Generated by immunoSEQ multiplex PCR, the TCRdb table keeps only in-frame clones and is missing some. The table shows some 390,000 clones, with 75% to 90% occurring only once. This CDR3 has 14 residues. V dropped 2 bases and J dropped 1; count of bases not matched to a gene: 0. The germline CDR1 and CDR2 sequences are LNHDA and SQIVND (reference sequence). The chain employs TRBV19 and TRBJ2-3; 7 positions match TRBD2. The clonotype comes from a man aged 30-40 years who had recovered from COVID-19. Material: PBMCs or T cells enriched from blood (not recorded which). The CDR3 here is CASSITSGTDTQYF. CDR3 DNA: TGTGCCAGTAGTATAACTAGCGGCACAGATACGCAGTATTTT.